These 6 T cell receptor beta chains were all obtained from the same sample, sequenced in a study of T cells in Graves' hyperthyroidism and ophthalmopathy. RNA transcripts provided the source from which TCR beta CDR3 regions were amplified. The TCR CDR3 was amplified in a first-round RT-PCR using the HTBI primer set. TCRdb itself ran the multiplex PCR reads through MiXCR, one entry per CDR3 protein. This repertoire shows over 200,000 distinct CDR3 sequences, 15% to 20% found once; its top ten account for over 35%. The sample was blood. Receptor source: a man aged 35 to 55 with Graves' hyperthyroidism.

This clonotype has only a few counts. A much larger clone sits a single nucleotide away, making a read error possible. The chain uses TRBV5-5 and TRBJ1-1; D is unclear. The V gene lost 3 bases and the J gene lost 1 base, with 10 bases spanning the gap. Per germline, CDR1 SGHKS and CDR2 YYEKEE (reference sequence). The CDR3 spans 14 residues. The CDR3 sequence is CASSSEPTNTEAFF. The CDR3, as DNA: TGTGCCAGCAGCTCGGAACCTACGAACACTGAAGCTTTCTTT. The full variable domain, rest sourced from reference TRBV5-5 and TRBJ1-1, is DAGVTQSPTHLIKTRGQQVTLRCSPISGHKSVSWYQQVLGQGPQFIFQYYEKEERGRGNFPDRFSARQFPNYSSELNVNALLLGDSALYLCASSSEPTNTEAFFGQGTRLTVV.

The genes are TRBV5-1 and TRBJ2-1; the D is unclear. The CDR3 sequence is 14 residues long. V dropped 2 bases and J dropped 5 bases, with 11 bases sitting between them. In germline, CDR1 is SGHRS, CDR2 YFSETQ. CDR3: CASSFLSSDNEQFF. CDR3 sequence (DNA): TGCGCCAGCAGCTTCTTGTCCTCGGACAATGAGCAGTTCTTC.

This clonotype was seen only a few times. The rearrangement uses TRBV12-5 and TRBJ2-5, with 8 bases fitting TRBD2. This CDR3 contains 15 residues. Germline V lookup: CDR1 LGHNT, CDR2 FRNRAP. J was trimmed by 5 bases and V by 6 bases; bases with no gene match: 11. CDR3 in amino acids: CASGSSGTSRETQYF. The CDR3 nucleotides are TGTGCTAGTGGCAGTTCCGGGACTAGTAGGGAGACCCAGTACTTC.

The V and J genes are TRBV27 and TRBJ2-1; 8 nucleotides align to TRBD1. The CDR3 totals 14 residues. The V gene's germline CDR1 is MNHEY and CDR2 SMNVEV (reference sequence). V lost 3 bases, J lost 4 bases, and 2 bases stayed unmatched. The CDR3 nucleotides are TGTGCCAGCAGTTTTGGGACAGGTTACAATGAGCAGTTCTTC. As protein: CASSFGTGYNEQFF.

In its sample, this clonotype was seen a few times. The genes are TRBV27 and TRBJ1-2; D may be TRBD1 (5 bases). The CDR3 runs 16 residues. From germline, CDR1 is MNHEY and CDR2 SMNVEV (reference sequence). V shed 4 bases and J shed 2 bases, with 17 bases lying between them. This chain's CDR3 is CASSSSGRPWNYGYTF. The CDR3 bases are TGTGCCAGCAGTTCCTCAGGGCGTCCTTGGAACTATGGCTACACCTTC.

The V call is TRBV7-3, the J call TRBJ2-2; 9 positions agree with TRBD2. CDR3 length: 16 amino acids. The V gene's germline CDR1 is SGHTA and CDR2 FQGTGA. The J segment lost 11 bases and the V segment lost 4 bases, leaving 14 bases of the junction unmatched. The CDR3 DNA reads as TGTGCCAGCAGCTGGGGCAGTAGCGGGGGCGAAGGAGAGCTGTTTTTT. It is translated as CASSWGSSGGEGELFF.